A selection of T cell receptor beta chains follows, all from one sample in a study of regulatory and conventional T cells in RAG deficiency. Sequenced by immunoSEQ multiplex PCR; TCRdb stores in-frame clones only, minus some. The sample holds more than 35,000 clones, 85% to 90% seen once. These sequences were also reported in another study, on regulatory T cells.

Sequencing was carried out using CD4+ effector T cells sorted from blood. These receptors were obtained from a human donor in good health. CDR3s include the opening cysteine and the closing phenylalanine or tryptophan. Fields, in order: V gene, J gene, D gene, clone size, CDR3 DNA, CDR3 protein. D genes are given only for firm matches. Not all rows give a size; the values are once, few, many and, for expanded clones, a class.

V gene: TRBV30
J gene: TRBJ2-3
D gene: .
clone size: .
CDR3 DNA: TGTGCCTACAAAAGAACAGCTAGCACAGATACGCAGTATTTT
CDR3 protein: CAYKRTASTDTQYF

V gene: TRBV7-3
J gene: TRBJ1-6
D gene: .
clone size: .
CDR3 DNA: TGTGCCAGCAGCTTAGGGGCGAATTCACCCCTCCACTTT
CDR3 protein: CASSLGANSPLHF

V gene: TRBV18
J gene: TRBJ2-7
D gene: .
clone size: .
CDR3 DNA: TGTGCCAGCTCAACGGACGACCTCGAGCAGTACTTC
CDR3 protein: CASSTDDLEQYF

V gene: TRBV28
J gene: TRBJ2-1
D gene: TRBD2
clone size: .
CDR3 DNA: TGTGCCAGCATCTCGGGGGGACTAGCGGGTTCCTACAATGAGCAGTTCTTC
CDR3 protein: CASISGGLAGSYNEQFF

V gene: TRBV18
J gene: TRBJ2-5
D gene: TRBD2
clone size: once
CDR3 DNA: TGTGCCAGCTCACCAGGGACTAGCGGGCAAGAGACCCAGTACTTC
CDR3 protein: CASSPGTSGQETQYF

V gene: TRBV7-9
J gene: TRBJ2-3
D gene: .
clone size: once
CDR3 DNA: TGTGCCAGCAGCTTAATGGGGGGCACAGATACGCAGTATTTT
CDR3 protein: CASSLMGGTDTQYF

V gene: TRBV19
J gene: TRBJ2-5
D gene: TRBD1
clone size: .
CDR3 DNA: TGTGCCAGTAGGATTACAGGGGCCCAAGAGACCCAGTACTTC
CDR3 protein: CASRITGAQETQYF

V gene: TRBV19
J gene: TRBJ1-5
D gene: .
clone size: .
CDR3 DNA: TGTGCCAGTAGTCATCCAACAGGGCCTTATCAGCCCCAGCATTTT
CDR3 protein: CASSHPTGPYQPQHF

V gene: TRBV18
J gene: TRBJ2-7
D gene: .
clone size: .
CDR3 DNA: TGTGCCAGCTCACCACCGGGACCCAACTCCTACGAGCAGTACTTC
CDR3 protein: CASSPPGPNSYEQYF

V gene: TRBV7-8
J gene: TRBJ1-2
D gene: .
clone size: .
CDR3 DNA: TGTGCCAGCAGCCTAACACAGGGAGGGTGGTCTGGCTACACCTTC
CDR3 protein: CASSLTQGGWSGYTF

V gene: TRBV5-4
J gene: TRBJ2-2
D gene: TRBD1
clone size: .
CDR3 DNA: TGTGCCAGCAGCTCCCCGGGACAGGGTTGGGTCGGGGAGCTGTTTTTT
CDR3 protein: CASSSPGQGWVGELFF

V gene: TRBV6-5
J gene: TRBJ1-5
D gene: .
clone size: .
CDR3 DNA: TGTGCCAGCAGGGACACAAATCAGCCCCAGCATTTT
CDR3 protein: CASRDTNQPQHF

V gene: TRBV2
J gene: TRBJ2-6
D gene: .
clone size: once
CDR3 DNA: TGTGCCTCCCAGAGGGGCCTCTCTGGGGCCAACGTCCTGACTTTC
CDR3 protein: CASQRGLSGANVLTF

V gene: TRBV5-5
J gene: TRBJ2-7
D gene: TRBD2
clone size: .
CDR3 DNA: TGTGCCAGCAGCTTGGCGGCTAGCGGGCGAACCTACGAGCAGTACTTC
CDR3 protein: CASSLAASGRTYEQYF

V gene: TRBV1
J gene: TRBJ2-6
D gene: .
clone size: .
CDR3 DNA: TGCACCAGCAGCATAGACTGTTTGTGCACAAGTCGGGCCAACGTCCTGACTTTC
CDR3 protein: CTSSIDCLCTSRANVLTF

V gene: TRBV11-2
J gene: TRBJ2-1
D gene: TRBD2
clone size: .
CDR3 DNA: TGTGCCAGCAGCTCGGACGCGCTAGCGGCCTCCAATGAGCAGTTCTTC
CDR3 protein: CASSSDALAASNEQFF

V gene: TRBV18
J gene: TRBJ2-7
D gene: TRBD1
clone size: .
CDR3 DNA: TGTGCCAGCTCACCACGACAGGGGGGGTACGGCGAGCAGTACTTC
CDR3 protein: CASSPRQGGYGEQYF

V gene: TRBV4-1
J gene: TRBJ2-5
D gene: TRBD2
clone size: .
CDR3 DNA: TGCGCCAGCAGCCAAGTTCCTAGCGGGAGGACTCAAGAGACCCAGTACTTC
CDR3 protein: CASSQVPSGRTQETQYF

V gene: TRBV7-3
J gene: TRBJ2-2
D gene: TRBD2
clone size: .
CDR3 DNA: TGTGCCAGCAGCCCCGGACTAGTCCCCGGGGAGCTGTTTTTT
CDR3 protein: CASSPGLVPGELFF

V gene: TRBV9
J gene: TRBJ1-5
D gene: .
clone size: .
CDR3 DNA: TGTGCCAGCAGCAAAACAGACTATAGCAATCAGCCCCAGCATTTT
CDR3 protein: CASSKTDYSNQPQHF

V gene: TRBV28
J gene: TRBJ1-5
D gene: .
clone size: .
CDR3 DNA: TGTGCCAGCAGCCAAGGGAGTTCGGGTCAGCCCCAGCATTTT
CDR3 protein: CASSQGSSGQPQHF

V gene: TRBV10-3
J gene: TRBJ1-5
D gene: .
clone size: .
CDR3 DNA: TGTGCCATCAGTGACCGGGGGGAACAGCCCCAGCATTTT
CDR3 protein: CAISDRGEQPQHF

V gene: TRBV18
J gene: TRBJ1-5
D gene: TRBD1
clone size: .
CDR3 DNA: TGTGCCAGCTCACCCCTGGGACAGACCAATCAGCCCCAGCATTTT
CDR3 protein: CASSPLGQTNQPQHF

V gene: TRBV18
J gene: TRBJ1-3
D gene: TRBD1
clone size: .
CDR3 DNA: TGTGCCAGCTCACAAAACTCGGGACAGGGACTCATCAACTCTGGAAACACTATATATTTT
CDR3 protein: CASSQNSGQGLINSGNTIYF

V gene: TRBV27
J gene: TRBJ2-2
D gene: TRBD1
clone size: few
CDR3 DNA: TGTGCCAGCAGTTTCGACAGGGGGCAGGACACCGGGGAGCTGTTTTTT
CDR3 protein: CASSFDRGQDTGELFF

V gene: TRBV15
J gene: TRBJ1-2
D gene: .
clone size: .
CDR3 DNA: TGTGCCACCAGCAGACAATCAGGGATTGGCGGCTACACCTTC
CDR3 protein: CATSRQSGIGGYTF

V gene: TRBV6-1
J gene: TRBJ1-5
D gene: TRBD1
clone size: .
CDR3 DNA: TGTGCCAGCAGTGGATATGGGACAGGGGGTCAGCCCCAGCATTTT
CDR3 protein: CASSGYGTGGQPQHF

V gene: TRBV20-1
J gene: TRBJ2-5
D gene: .
clone size: .
CDR3 DNA: TGCAGTGCGATCCAAGAGACCCAGTACTTC
CDR3 protein: CSAIQETQYF

V gene: TRBV30
J gene: TRBJ1-5
D gene: .
clone size: .
CDR3 DNA: TGTGCCTGGAGTTTACAGGACAATCAGCCCCAGCATTTT
CDR3 protein: CAWSLQDNQPQHF

V gene: TRBV27
J gene: TRBJ1-5
D gene: TRBD1
clone size: once
CDR3 DNA: TGTGCCAGCAGTCTCGGGACAGGGATTAATCAGCCCCAGCATTTT
CDR3 protein: CASSLGTGINQPQHF

V gene: TRBV5-6
J gene: TRBJ1-3
D gene: TRBD1
clone size: .
CDR3 DNA: TGTGCCAGCAGCTTGGGGGACAGGGCTGGAAACACCATATATTTT
CDR3 protein: CASSLGDRAGNTIYF

V gene: TRBV5-4
J gene: TRBJ1-4
D gene: .
clone size: .
CDR3 DNA: TGTGCCAGCAGCTTGGGTGGGATCGGGGGTGAAAAACTGTTTTTT
CDR3 protein: CASSLGGIGGEKLFF

V gene: TRBV2
J gene: TRBJ2-5
D gene: .
clone size: .
CDR3 DNA: TGTGCCAGCAGTGAAGCGGAGGCGGAGACCCAGTACTTC
CDR3 protein: CASSEAEAETQYF

V gene: TRBV6-5
J gene: TRBJ2-7
D gene: TRBD1
clone size: .
CDR3 DNA: TGTGCCAGCAGTTCGACCAGGACAGGGGGTTACGAGCAGTACTTC
CDR3 protein: CASSSTRTGGYEQYF

V gene: TRBV7-2
J gene: TRBJ2-3
D gene: .
clone size: few
CDR3 DNA: TGTGCCAGCAGCTTAGGAGAAGGAACAGATACGCAGTATTTT
CDR3 protein: CASSLGEGTDTQYF

V gene: TRBV27
J gene: TRBJ2-3
D gene: TRBD2
clone size: .
CDR3 DNA: TGTGCCAGCGGCCCCTTTAGCGGGAGGGCCGTCGCTGGGGAGGCAGATACGCAGTATTTT
CDR3 protein: CASGPFSGRAVAGEADTQYF

V gene: TRBV14
J gene: TRBJ2-1
D gene: .
clone size: .
CDR3 DNA: TGTGCCAGCAGCCAAGAAATAGGGTACGATTCCAATGAGCAGTTCTTC
CDR3 protein: CASSQEIGYDSNEQFF

V gene: TRBV7-7
J gene: TRBJ2-2
D gene: .
clone size: .
CDR3 DNA: TGTGCTAGCAGCGCGGACGGAGCCACCGGGGAGCTGTTTTTT
CDR3 protein: CASSADGATGELFF

V gene: TRBV11-2
J gene: TRBJ2-2
D gene: TRBD1
clone size: .
CDR3 DNA: TGTGCCAGCAGCTTAGGGGGACAGGGGTTTGCCGGGGAGCTGTTTTTT
CDR3 protein: CASSLGGQGFAGELFF

V gene: TRBV18
J gene: TRBJ2-6
D gene: .
clone size: .
CDR3 DNA: TGTGCCAGCTCACCGCCCGGAAACTCTGGGGCCAACGTCCTGACTTTC
CDR3 protein: CASSPPGNSGANVLTF

V gene: TRBV7-9
J gene: TRBJ2-3
D gene: TRBD2
clone size: .
CDR3 DNA: TGTGCCAGCAGCGGACTAGCGGGGGGCACAGATACGCAGTATTTT
CDR3 protein: CASSGLAGGTDTQYF

V gene: TRBV20-1
J gene: TRBJ2-7
D gene: .
clone size: .
CDR3 DNA: TGCAGTGCTAGTAAGGCATTCGAGCAGTACTTC
CDR3 protein: CSASKAFEQYF

V gene: TRBV5-1
J gene: TRBJ2-1
D gene: .
clone size: .
CDR3 DNA: TGCGCCAGCAGCTTGACATTCGATGAGCAGTTCTTC
CDR3 protein: CASSLTFDEQFF

V gene: TRBV12-5
J gene: TRBJ2-6
D gene: .
clone size: .
CDR3 DNA: TGTGCTAGTGGTTTTTCCGGGGCCAACGTCCTGACTTTC
CDR3 protein: CASGFSGANVLTF